This record covers a single T cell receptor (beta chain). The data were taken from a study of blood T cell repertoires in COVID-19. The CDR3 totals 15 residues. Losses at the gene ends were 4 bases for V and 4 bases for J; bases not matched to a gene: 6. Germline V gene lookup returns CDR1 SGHTA and CDR2 FQGNSA. Using immunoSEQ multiplex PCR, the repertoire was profiled, and TCRdb retains in-frame clones only, with some absent. Among roughly 350,000 clones listed, more than 75% were seen once. The TCR was taken from a woman aged 18-30 years who had recovered from COVID-19. Sequencing was carried out using peripheral blood. V and J are TRBV7-2 and TRBJ2-2; 7 bases are shared with TRBD1. The CDR3 DNA is TGTGCCAGCAGCTCCATGAACAGGGGCACCGGGGAGCTGTTTTTT. It is translated as CASSSMNRGTGELFF.